Listed below are T cell receptor beta chains from one sample, sequenced in a study of blood T cell repertoires in COVID-19. Profiled with immunoSEQ multiplex PCR; TCRdb holds only in-frame clones, not every one. The sample has approximately 220,000 clones; 70% to 90% are singletons. Sequences were obtained from peripheral blood. The receptors originated from a middle-aged man with acute or convalescent COVID-19. Both conserved end residues are part of each CDR3. The order of the fields is D gene, clone size, V gene, J gene, CDR3 protein, CDR3 DNA. A D gene is named only where the DNA matches it firmly. The listing skips clone size in some rows; elsewhere it reads once, few, many or a size class.

D: .
size: few
V: TRBV11-2
J: TRBJ1-1
CDR3: CASSFRGGGQGAEAFF
DNA: TGTGCCAGCAGCTTTAGGGGTGGGGGCCAGGGCGCTGAAGCTTTCTTT

D: .
size: .
V: TRBV5-6
J: TRBJ1-1
CDR3: CASSFSPGIDMNTEAFF
DNA: TGTGCCAGCAGCTTTTCACCGGGAATTGATATGAACACTGAAGCTTTCTTT

D: .
size: .
V: TRBV27
J: TRBJ1-2
CDR3: CASSFTRAGGYTF
DNA: TGTGCCAGCAGTTTCACTCGGGCGGGAGGCTACACCTTC

D: TRBD1
size: .
V: TRBV18
J: TRBJ2-1
CDR3: CASSPYITGDNEQFF
DNA: TGTGCCAGCTCACCGTATATAACAGGGGACAATGAGCAGTTCTTC

D: TRBD2
size: .
V: TRBV5-1
J: TRBJ2-2
CDR3: CASSLTSENTGELFF
DNA: TGCGCCAGCAGCTTGACTAGCGAGAACACCGGGGAGCTGTTTTTT

D: TRBD2
size: .
V: TRBV11-3
J: TRBJ2-5
CDR3: CASTAGGYKETQYF
DNA: TGTGCCAGCACCGCGGGGGGATACAAAGAGACCCAGTACTTC

D: TRBD2
size: few
V: TRBV5-1
J: TRBJ2-7
CDR3: CASSTLAGGIGDEQYF
DNA: TGCGCCAGCAGCACACTAGCGGGGGGAATCGGGGACGAGCAGTACTTC

D: TRBD1
size: .
V: TRBV7-6
J: TRBJ2-7
CDR3: CASSFGPVTGTGASYEQYF
DNA: TGTGCCAGCAGCTTCGGACCCGTTACCGGGACAGGGGCCTCCTACGAGCAGTACTTC

D: .
size: .
V: TRBV6-5
J: TRBJ1-2
CDR3: CASSPMTGANYGYTF
DNA: TGTGCCAGCAGCCCGATGACAGGAGCTAACTATGGCTACACCTTC

D: .
size: .
V: TRBV29-1
J: TRBJ1-2
CDR3: CSAGQNGYTF
DNA: TGCAGCGCCGGACAGAATGGCTACACCTTC

D: TRBD1
size: once
V: TRBV5-1
J: TRBJ1-2
CDR3: CASSPMTGGLGYGYTF
DNA: TGCGCCAGCAGCCCTATGACAGGGGGTTTGGGCTATGGCTACACCTTC

D: .
size: .
V: TRBV5-1
J: TRBJ1-4
CDR3: CASSLIGGDEKLFF
DNA: TGCGCCAGCAGCTTGATCGGGGGGGATGAAAAACTGTTTTTT

D: .
size: .
V: TRBV10-2
J: TRBJ2-3
CDR3: CASLMGGSDTQYF
DNA: TGCGCCAGCCTTATGGGGGGTTCAGATACGCAGTATTTT

D: .
size: .
V: TRBV29-1
J: TRBJ2-3
CDR3: CSVNRGVVTDTQYF
DNA: TGCAGCGTTAACCGCGGGGTCGTCACAGATACGCAGTATTTT

D: .
size: .
V: TRBV6-1
J: TRBJ1-3
CDR3: CASSEALRGNTIYF
DNA: TGTGCCAGCAGTGAAGCGCTTCGGGGAAACACCATATATTTT

D: .
size: .
V: TRBV6-5
J: TRBJ1-2
CDR3: CASRYSHSYGYTF
DNA: TGTGCCAGCAGGTACAGCCACTCCTATGGCTACACCTTC

D: .
size: .
V: TRBV2
J: TRBJ2-2
CDR3: CASSGRGYPPGELFF
DNA: TGTGCCAGCAGTGGGAGGGGCTACCCGCCCGGGGAGCTGTTTTTT

D: .
size: .
V: TRBV3-1/TRBV3-2
J: TRBJ2-3
CDR3: CASSQTVSTDTQYF
DNA: TGTGCCAGCAGCCAAACGGTTAGCACAGATACGCAGTATTTT

D: TRBD2
size: .
V: TRBV6-5
J: TRBJ2-1
CDR3: CASRDGGAEGNEQFF
DNA: TGTGCCAGCAGAGACGGGGGGGCCGAAGGGAATGAGCAGTTCTTC

D: TRBD1
size: .
V: TRBV18
J: TRBJ1-1
CDR3: CASSPRQGQDTEAFF
DNA: TGTGCCAGCTCACCTAGACAGGGTCAGGACACTGAAGCTTTCTTT

D: .
size: .
V: TRBV4-1
J: TRBJ2-7
CDR3: CASSQDLAGPTYEQYF
DNA: TGCGCCAGCAGCCAAGATCTGGCAGGGCCCACCTACGAGCAGTACTTC

D: TRBD1
size: once
V: TRBV12-5
J: TRBJ1-2
CDR3: CASGSWTGAGGYTF
DNA: TGTGCTAGTGGTTCCTGGACAGGGGCCGGTGGCTACACCTTC

D: TRBD1
size: .
V: TRBV20-1
J: TRBJ1-1
CDR3: CSVGGRTEAFF
DNA: TGCAGTGTAGGGGGCAGAACTGAAGCTTTCTTT

D: TRBD2
size: .
V: TRBV19
J: TRBJ2-3
CDR3: CASRPSGGRDTQYF
DNA: TGTGCCAGTAGGCCTAGCGGGGGGAGAGATACGCAGTATTTT

D: TRBD1
size: .
V: TRBV18
J: TRBJ1-1
CDR3: CASSPGTGELTEAFF
DNA: TGTGCCAGCTCACCCGGGACAGGGGAGTTGACTGAAGCTTTCTTT

D: TRBD1
size: .
V: TRBV7-2
J: TRBJ1-5
CDR3: CASSSQGGVDQPQHF
DNA: TGTGCCAGCAGCTCTCAAGGGGGCGTGGATCAGCCCCAGCATTTT

D: .
size: .
V: TRBV18
J: TRBJ2-1
CDR3: CASSPTGIDEQFF
DNA: TGTGCCAGCTCACCAACAGGGATCGATGAGCAGTTCTTC

D: .
size: once
V: TRBV5-1
J: TRBJ1-1
CDR3: CASSLQVMNTEAFF
DNA: TGCGCCAGCAGCTTGCAGGTAATGAACACTGAAGCTTTCTTT

D: TRBD1
size: .
V: TRBV28
J: TRBJ1-2
CDR3: CASSLGQYNYGYTF
DNA: TGTGCCAGCAGTTTGGGACAGTATAACTATGGCTACACCTTC

D: TRBD2
size: few
V: TRBV5-1
J: TRBJ2-7
CDR3: CASSLGTSGRSEQYF
DNA: TGCGCCAGCAGCTTAGGGACTAGCGGGCGGTCCGAGCAGTACTTC

D: .
size: .
V: TRBV2
J: TRBJ2-2
CDR3: CASSRQGGTGELFF
DNA: TGTGCCAGCAGTAGACAGGGAGGCACCGGGGAGCTGTTTTTT

D: .
size: .
V: TRBV27
J: TRBJ2-3
CDR3: CASIARASQTQYF
DNA: TGTGCCAGCATTGCCCGGGCTAGCCAAACGCAGTATTTT

D: .
size: .
V: TRBV10-3
J: TRBJ1-6
CDR3: CAIRQVDNSPLHF
DNA: TGTGCCATCAGACAGGTGGATAATTCACCCCTCCACTTT

D: TRBD1
size: .
V: TRBV6-5
J: TRBJ1-1
CDR3: CASRGTGHNTEAFF
DNA: TGTGCCAGCAGGGGGACAGGGCACAACACTGAAGCTTTCTTT

D: TRBD1
size: .
V: TRBV7-9
J: TRBJ1-1
CDR3: CASSPDRGLAFF
DNA: TGTGCCAGCAGCCCAGACAGGGGGCTTGCTTTCTTT

D: TRBD1
size: .
V: TRBV6-6
J: TRBJ1-1
CDR3: CASTRDRGGTEAFF
DNA: TGTGCCAGCACTAGGGACAGGGGGGGCACTGAAGCTTTCTTT

D: .
size: .
V: TRBV19
J: TRBJ1-4
CDR3: CASSGPFNEKLFF
DNA: TGTGCCAGTAGTGGGCCTTTTAATGAAAAACTGTTTTTT

D: .
size: .
V: TRBV27
J: TRBJ2-2
CDR3: CASSLTVNTGELFF
DNA: TGTGCCAGCAGTTTGACAGTTAACACCGGGGAGCTGTTTTTT

D: .
size: .
V: TRBV19
J: TRBJ1-2
CDR3: CASSGYRAGVNYGYTF
DNA: TGTGCCAGTAGCGGATACAGGGCCGGGGTTAACTATGGCTACACCTTC

D: TRBD2
size: once
V: TRBV24-1
J: TRBJ2-1
CDR3: CATSDRLAGEQFF
DNA: TGTGCCACCAGTGATAGGCTAGCGGGTGAGCAGTTCTTC

D: TRBD1
size: .
V: TRBV18
J: TRBJ1-2
CDR3: CASSPLGQHGYTF
DNA: TGTGCCAGCTCACCTCTGGGACAGCATGGCTACACCTTC

D: TRBD2
size: .
V: TRBV5-4
J: TRBJ2-1
CDR3: CASSSRAGGPYNEQFF
DNA: TGTGCCAGCAGCTCCCGAGCGGGGGGGCCGTACAATGAGCAGTTCTTC

D: TRBD1
size: .
V: TRBV7-2
J: TRBJ1-4
CDR3: CASSFVRQGKLFF
DNA: TGTGCCAGCAGCTTTGTCCGACAGGGCAAACTGTTTTTT

D: TRBD1
size: .
V: TRBV5-5
J: TRBJ2-5
CDR3: CASSLGIQGPQETQYF
DNA: TGTGCCAGCAGCTTGGGCATACAGGGGCCCCAAGAGACCCAGTACTTC

D: .
size: .
V: TRBV27
J: TRBJ1-3
CDR3: CASSLEGSSGNTIYF
DNA: TGTGCCAGCAGTTTAGAAGGGAGCTCTGGAAACACCATATATTTT

D: TRBD1
size: once
V: TRBV2
J: TRBJ2-7
CDR3: CASKDRGPYEQYF
DNA: TGTGCCAGCAAGGACAGGGGACCCTACGAGCAGTACTTC

D: TRBD1
size: once
V: TRBV5-1
J: TRBJ1-2
CDR3: CASSISNSGGGYTF
DNA: TGCGCCAGCAGCATCTCCAACTCAGGGGGTGGCTACACCTTC

D: TRBD1
size: .
V: TRBV30
J: TRBJ2-7
CDR3: CAWSRRQGASEQYF
DNA: TGTGCCTGGAGTAGACGACAGGGGGCGTCCGAGCAGTACTTC

D: .
size: .
V: TRBV27
J: TRBJ1-3
CDR3: CASSLGGGNTIYF
DNA: TGTGCCAGCAGTTTGGGGGGTGGAAACACCATATATTTT

D: .
size: .
V: TRBV18
J: TRBJ2-7
CDR3: CASSLSRDTYEQYF
DNA: TGTGCCAGCTCACTGTCCCGGGACACCTACGAGCAGTACTTC

D: .
size: .
V: TRBV6-5
J: TRBJ1-2
CDR3: CASSLTENPVYGYTF
DNA: TGTGCCAGCAGTCTAACGGAGAATCCCGTCTATGGCTACACCTTC

D: TRBD1
size: once
V: TRBV12-5
J: TRBJ1-5
CDR3: CASGPGTGNQPQHF
DNA: TGTGCTAGTGGCCCCGGGACAGGTAATCAGCCCCAGCATTTT

D: .
size: .
V: TRBV6-5
J: TRBJ2-1
CDR3: CASRAEGAGNSEQFF
DNA: TGTGCCAGCAGGGCGGAAGGGGCTGGGAACAGTGAGCAGTTCTTC